This T cell receptor beta chain was captured in a study of blood T cells in healthy people across ages. The use of a sample-barcoded 5' primer and a J-beta primer mix characterized a second PCR of roughly 6 to 11 cycles. TCRdb recomputed calls from the 5' RACE reads with MiXCR, one row per CDR3 protein. The sample holds about 770,000 distinct CDR3 sequences, approximately 48% seen once. This CDR3 comprises 13 residues. The V end lost 3 bases, the J end lost 8 bases, and 10 bases lay between the germline ends. CDR1 is LGHDT and CDR2 is YNNKEL in the germline V gene (reference sequence). The chain links TRBV3-1 to TRBJ1-4; D is uncertain. The clonotype originates from a man in his 60s in good health. Sequencing was done on a sample of blood. The chain's CDR3 is CASSQRRGEKLFF. CDR3 DNA: TGTGCCAGCAGCCAGAGGCGGGGAGAAAAACTGTTTTTT. The variable domain in full, with the rest retrieved from reference TRBV3-1 and TRBJ1-4, is DTAVSQTPKYLVTQMGNDKSIKCEQNLGHDTMYWYKQDSKKFLKIMFSYNNKELIINETVPNRFSPKSPDKAHLNLHINSLELGDSAVYFCASSQRRGEKLFFGSGTQLSVL.